The 10 T cell receptor beta chains below all came from one sample that was sequenced in a study of patients and donors after allogeneic stem cell transplantation. TCRdb reanalysed the RT-PCR reads using MiXCR and keeps one entry per CDR3 protein. The sample consists of about 18,000 distinct CDR3 sequences, 4.9% of them appearing once. The sequenced material came from blood, either unsorted or a sorted T cell fraction (not recorded which). The source of these receptors is a human donor who was either an allogeneic HSCT recipient or a stem cell or donor lymphocyte infusion donor (not recorded which). It is not recorded whose cells these are; they may come from a transplant donor.

This clonotype was counted many times. The chain recombines TRBV4-2 with TRBJ2-6, with D possibly being TRBD1 (6 bases). Germline V gives CDR1 LGHNA, CDR2 YNFKEQ. The V and J ends lost 2 bases and 0 bases respectively, with 8 bases between them. This CDR3 has 16 residues. The CDR3 protein is CASSQQGHSGANVLTF. The CDR3 DNA is TGTGCCAGCAGCCAACAGGGGCACTCTGGGGCCAACGTCCTGACTTTC.

This clonotype was observed at least ten times. The rearrangement joins TRBV7-9 to TRBJ1-5; the D gene is possibly TRBD1 (6 bases). Germline loops: CDR1 SEHNR, CDR2 FQNEAQ (reference sequence). With 6 bases removed from V and 0 bases from J, the gap between germline ends came to 15 bases. CDR3 length: 16 residues. The CDR3 spells CASSHGQPYSNQPQHF. CDR3 coding DNA: TGTGCCAGCAGTCACGGACAGCCCTATAGCAATCAGCCCCAGCATTTT.

The chain links TRBV6-5 to TRBJ1-2; D gene ambiguous. Germline CDR1 is MNHEY and CDR2 is SVGAGI. The length of the CDR3 is 11 residues. With 5 bases removed from V and 12 bases from J, the gap between germline ends came to 13 bases. CDR3: CASSPDISDTF. The CDR3 DNA is TGTGCCAGCAGTCCCGACATTTCGGACACCTTC.

This clonotype was observed a few times. This chain connects TRBV11-2 to TRBJ1-2, with 9 bases fitting TRBD1. Losses at the gene ends were 8 bases for V and 3 bases for J; bases not matched to a gene: 7. The CDR3 extends over 14 amino acids. Germline V gene data show CDR1 as SGHAT and CDR2 as FQNNGV. The CDR3 DNA reads TGTGCCAGCTCTCTGACAGGGGGAGACTATGGCTACACCTTC. Its protein product is CASSLTGGDYGYTF.

This clonotype has at least ten counts. This chain uses TRBV20-1 with TRBJ2-2; 8 bases fit TRBD1. The CDR3 consists of 13 residues. V lost 4 bases, J lost 3 bases, and 1 base stayed unmatched. Germline-derived CDR1 and CDR2 are DFQATT and SNEGSKA (reference sequence). CDR3 protein: CSATDRDTGELFF. The CDR3 DNA follows: TGCAGTGCTACGGACAGGGACACCGGGGAGCTGTTTTTT.

This clonotype has at least ten counts. CDR3 amino acids: CASSFRGVGEQYF. The CDR3 DNA follows: TGCGCCAGCAGCTTTCGAGGGGTTGGCGAGCAGTACTTC. This sequence joins TRBV5-1 and TRBJ2-7; the D gene could be TRBD1 or TRBD2 (5 bases each). V dropped 2 bases and J dropped 6 bases, with 12 bases sitting between them. The CDR3 loop spans 13 amino acids. In germline, CDR1 is SGHRS, CDR2 YFSETQ.

This clonotype was counted ten times or more. DNA for the CDR3: TGTGCCATCACAGGCGGGAGGACCCACAATGAGCAGTTCTTC. Translating gives CAITGGRTHNEQFF. The genes are TRBV10-3 and TRBJ2-1; TRBD2 matches at 8 bases. In germline, CDR1 is ENHRY, CDR2 SYGVKD. This CDR3 region has 14 residues. Trimming cost V 7 bases and J 5 bases; bases outside gene matches: 7.

The genes are TRBV7-9 and TRBJ2-5, with 7 positions matching TRBD2. With V trimmed by 5 bases and J by 1 base, 10 bases remained unmatched. The CDR3 loop spans 16 amino acids. Looked up from germline, CDR1 is SEHNR and CDR2 is FQNEAQ (reference sequence). The CDR3 here is CASSLMGRGGQETQYF. CDR3 bases: TGTGCCAGCAGCCTGATGGGGAGGGGAGGCCAAGAGACCCAGTACTTC.

This clonotype is medium-sized. This chain links TRBV27 with TRBJ1-3; D remains ambiguous. CDR1 is MNHEY and CDR2 is SMNVEV in the germline V gene (reference sequence). The CDR3 covers 15 residues. The V and J ends lost 5 bases and 0 bases respectively, with 11 bases between them. The CDR3 region has the DNA TGTGCCAGCAGTGCGTCGGGGAGCTCTGGAAACACCATATATTTT. This gives the protein CASSASGSSGNTIYF.

This clonotype occurred many times. Here the CDR3 reads CASSAQQGALDEQYF. CDR3 sequence (DNA): TGTGCCAGCAGTGCCCAACAGGGGGCGCTGGACGAGCAGTACTTC. The V gene is TRBV6-1, the J gene TRBJ2-7, with 9 bases aligning to TRBD1. J lost 5 bases, V lost 4 bases, and 9 bases had no gene match. CDR1 is MNHNS, CDR2 SASEGT, per germline. There are 15 residues in the CDR3.